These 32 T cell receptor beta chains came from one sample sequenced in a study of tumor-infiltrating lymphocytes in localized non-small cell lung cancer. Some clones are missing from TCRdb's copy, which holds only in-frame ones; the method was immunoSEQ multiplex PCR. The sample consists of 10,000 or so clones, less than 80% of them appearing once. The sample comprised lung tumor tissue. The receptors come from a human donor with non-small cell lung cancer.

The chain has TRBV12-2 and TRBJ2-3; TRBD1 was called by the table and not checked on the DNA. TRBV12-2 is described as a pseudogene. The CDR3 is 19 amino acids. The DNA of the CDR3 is TGTGCAAGTCGCTCACCCGCCGGAGGGACAGCAGATAGCACAGATACGCAGTATTTT. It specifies CASRSPAGGTADSTDTQYF.

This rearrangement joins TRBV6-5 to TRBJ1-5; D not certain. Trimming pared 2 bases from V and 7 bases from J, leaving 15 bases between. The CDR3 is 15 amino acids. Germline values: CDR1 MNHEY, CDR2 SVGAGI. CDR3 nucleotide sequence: TGTGCCAGCAGTTACGGCGCGGGCTTGGGACAGCCCCAGCATTTT. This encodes CASSYGAGLGQPQHF.

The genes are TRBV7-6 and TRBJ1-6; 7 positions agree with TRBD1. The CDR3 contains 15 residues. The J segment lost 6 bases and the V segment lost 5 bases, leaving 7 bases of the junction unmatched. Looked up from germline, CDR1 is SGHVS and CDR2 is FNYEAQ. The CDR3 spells CASSPGTVTNSPLHF. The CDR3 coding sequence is TGTGCCAGCAGCCCAGGGACAGTGACTAATTCACCCCTCCACTTT.

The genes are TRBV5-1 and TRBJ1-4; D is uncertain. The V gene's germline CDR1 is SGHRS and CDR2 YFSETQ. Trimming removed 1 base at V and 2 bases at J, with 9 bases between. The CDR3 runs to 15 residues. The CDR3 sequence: CASSLSANTNEKLFF. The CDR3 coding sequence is TGCGCCAGCAGCTTGTCGGCGAACACTAATGAAAAACTGTTTTTT.

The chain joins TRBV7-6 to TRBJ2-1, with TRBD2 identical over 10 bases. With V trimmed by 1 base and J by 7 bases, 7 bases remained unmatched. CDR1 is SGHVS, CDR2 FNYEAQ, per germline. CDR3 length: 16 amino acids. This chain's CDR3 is CASSLERSGGGNEQFF. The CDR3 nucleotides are TGTGCCAGCAGCTTAGAGCGCAGCGGGGGGGGTAATGAGCAGTTCTTC.

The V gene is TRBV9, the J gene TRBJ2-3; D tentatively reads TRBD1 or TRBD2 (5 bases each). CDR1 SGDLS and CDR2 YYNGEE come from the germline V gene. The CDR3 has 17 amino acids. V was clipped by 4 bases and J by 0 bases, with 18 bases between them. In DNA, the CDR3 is TGTGCCAGCAGCCTTTCAACTCCGGGACGGAGCACAGATACGCAGTATTTT. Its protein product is CASSLSTPGRSTDTQYF.

Here the CDR3 DNA reads TGTGCCAGCAGCTTAGCGACCCAGGCTGCAAGCCGAGCTTTCTTT. It codes for CASSLATQAASRAFF. The V and J genes are TRBV7-2 and TRBJ1-1; D call uncertain. The germline V gene has CDR1 SGHTA and CDR2 FQGNSA. Trimming pared 0 bases from V and 10 bases from J, leaving 18 bases between. CDR3 length equals 15 residues.

CDR3 DNA: TGTGCCAGCAGCTCGTCCGGGACAGTGCTCGATGAGCAGTTCTTC. Translated, it gives CASSSSGTVLDEQFF. The chain links TRBV7-8 to TRBJ2-1; 7 positions match TRBD1. Germline V gene data show CDR1 as SGHVS and CDR2 as FQNEAQ. Trimming at V came to 4 bases and at J to 8 bases, leaving 11 bases not matched to a gene. The CDR3 contains 15 residues.

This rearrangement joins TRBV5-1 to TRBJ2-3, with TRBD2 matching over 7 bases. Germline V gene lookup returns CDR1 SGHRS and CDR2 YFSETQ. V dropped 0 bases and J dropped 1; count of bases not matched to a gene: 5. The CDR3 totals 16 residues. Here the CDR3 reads CASSLDMAGGTDTQYF. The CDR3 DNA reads TGCGCCAGCAGCTTGGATATGGCGGGGGGCACAGATACGCAGTATTTT.

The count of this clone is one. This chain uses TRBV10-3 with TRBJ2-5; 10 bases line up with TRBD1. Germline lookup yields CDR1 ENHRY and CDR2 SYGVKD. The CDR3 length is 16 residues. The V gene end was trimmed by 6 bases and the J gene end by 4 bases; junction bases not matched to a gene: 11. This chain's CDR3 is CAISPQTGGLGETQYF. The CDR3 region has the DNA TGTGCCATCAGCCCTCAGACAGGGGGCTTGGGAGAGACCCAGTACTTC.

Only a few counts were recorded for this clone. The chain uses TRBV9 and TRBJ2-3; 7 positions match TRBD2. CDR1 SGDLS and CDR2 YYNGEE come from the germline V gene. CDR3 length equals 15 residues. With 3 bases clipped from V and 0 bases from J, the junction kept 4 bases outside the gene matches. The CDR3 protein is CASSGGGPSTDTQYF. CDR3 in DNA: TGTGCCAGCAGCGGGGGGGGTCCTAGCACAGATACGCAGTATTTT.

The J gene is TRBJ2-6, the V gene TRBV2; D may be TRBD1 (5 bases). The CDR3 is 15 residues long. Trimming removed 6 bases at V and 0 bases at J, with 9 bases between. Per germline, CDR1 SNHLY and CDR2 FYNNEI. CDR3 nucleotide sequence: TGTGCCAGCAGGGGGCTGAACTCTGGGGCCAACGTCCTGACTTTC. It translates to CASRGLNSGANVLTF.

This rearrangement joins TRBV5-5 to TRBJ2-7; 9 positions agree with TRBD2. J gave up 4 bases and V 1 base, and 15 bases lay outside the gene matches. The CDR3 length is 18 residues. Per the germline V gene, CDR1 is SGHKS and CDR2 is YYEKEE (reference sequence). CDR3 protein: CASSLWVGSGSWGYEQYF. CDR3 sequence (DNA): TGTGCCAGCAGCTTGTGGGTGGGTAGCGGGAGTTGGGGTTACGAGCAGTACTTC. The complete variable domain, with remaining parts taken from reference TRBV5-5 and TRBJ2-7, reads DAGVTQSPTHLIKTRGQQVTLRCSPISGHKSVSWYQQVLGQGPQFIFQYYEKEERGRGNFPDRFSARQFPNYSSELNVNALLLGDSALYLCASSLWVGSGSWGYEQYFGPGTRLTVT.

The CDR3 region is CASSLAVRYGYTF. The CDR3 DNA is TGTGCCAGCAGCTTGGCAGTAAGGTATGGCTACACCTTC. The chain combines TRBV7-4 with TRBJ1-2; no firm D call. There are 13 residues in the CDR3. Germline V gene sequence: CDR1 SGHVT, CDR2 SQSDAQ. V lost 3 bases and J 5 bases, leaving 10 bases between the germline ends.

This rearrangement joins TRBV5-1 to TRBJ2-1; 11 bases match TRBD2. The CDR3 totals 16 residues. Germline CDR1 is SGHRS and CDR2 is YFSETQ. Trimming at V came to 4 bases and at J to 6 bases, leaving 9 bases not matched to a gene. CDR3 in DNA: TGCGCCAGCAGCACTATGACTAGCGGGACCTTCAATGAGCAGTTCTTC. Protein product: CASSTMTSGTFNEQFF.

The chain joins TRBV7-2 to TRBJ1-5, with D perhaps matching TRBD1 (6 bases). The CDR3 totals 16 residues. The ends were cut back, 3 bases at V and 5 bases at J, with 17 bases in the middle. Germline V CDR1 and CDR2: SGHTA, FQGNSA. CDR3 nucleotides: TGTGCCAGCAGCTTCAGTCTGCGGACAGACCATCAGCCCCAGCATTTT. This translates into CASSFSLRTDHQPQHF. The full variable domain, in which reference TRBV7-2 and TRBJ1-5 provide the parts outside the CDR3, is GAGVSQSPSNKVTEKGKDVELRCDPISGHTALYWYRQSLGQGLEFLIYFQGNSAPDKSGLPSDRFSAERTGGSVSTLTIQRTQQEDSAVYLCASSFSLRTDHQPQHFGDGTRLSIL.

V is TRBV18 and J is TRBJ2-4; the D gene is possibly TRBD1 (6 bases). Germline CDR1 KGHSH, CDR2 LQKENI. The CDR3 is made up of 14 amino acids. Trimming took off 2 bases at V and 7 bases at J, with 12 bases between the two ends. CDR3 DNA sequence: TGTGCCAGCTCACCAGAACAGGGTGGGAACATTCAGTACTTC. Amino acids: CASSPEQGGNIQYF. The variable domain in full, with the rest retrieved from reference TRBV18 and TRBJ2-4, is NAGVMQNPRHLVRRRGQEARLRCSPMKGHSHVYWYRQLPEEGLKFMVYLQKENIIDESGMPKERFSAEFPKEGPSILRIQQVVRGDSAAYFCASSPEQGGNIQYFGAGTRLSVL.

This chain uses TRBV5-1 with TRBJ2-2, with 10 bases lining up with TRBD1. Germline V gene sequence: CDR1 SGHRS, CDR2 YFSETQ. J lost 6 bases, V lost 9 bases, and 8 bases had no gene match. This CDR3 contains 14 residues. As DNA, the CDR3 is TGCGCCACGGGGCCCGGGACAGGGGCCGGGGAGCTGTTTTTT. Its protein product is CATGPGTGAGELFF.

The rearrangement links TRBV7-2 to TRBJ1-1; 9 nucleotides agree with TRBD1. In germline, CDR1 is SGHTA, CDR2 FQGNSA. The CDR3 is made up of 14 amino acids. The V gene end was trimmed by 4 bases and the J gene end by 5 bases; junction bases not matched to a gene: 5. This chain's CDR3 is CASSWRTGDTEAFF. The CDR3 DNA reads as TGTGCCAGCAGCTGGAGGACAGGGGATACTGAAGCTTTCTTT. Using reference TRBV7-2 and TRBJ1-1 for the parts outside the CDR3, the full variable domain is GAGVSQSPSNKVTEKGKDVELRCDPISGHTALYWYRQSLGQGLEFLIYFQGNSAPDKSGLPSDRFSAERTGGSVSTLTIQRTQQEDSAVYLCASSWRTGDTEAFFGQGTRLTVV.

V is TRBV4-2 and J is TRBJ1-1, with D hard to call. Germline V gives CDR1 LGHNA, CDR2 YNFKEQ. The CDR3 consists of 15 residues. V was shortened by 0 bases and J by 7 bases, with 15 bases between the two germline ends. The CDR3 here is CASSQDPHSLYEAFF. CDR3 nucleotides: TGTGCCAGCAGCCAAGACCCCCACAGCCTATATGAAGCTTTCTTT.

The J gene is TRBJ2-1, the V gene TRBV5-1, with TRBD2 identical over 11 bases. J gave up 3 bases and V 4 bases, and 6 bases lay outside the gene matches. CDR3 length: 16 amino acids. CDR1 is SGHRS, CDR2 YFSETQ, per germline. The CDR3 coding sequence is TGCGCCAGCAGCCTACTTAGCGGGAGGGTCTACAATGAGCAGTTCTTC. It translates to CASSLLSGRVYNEQFF.

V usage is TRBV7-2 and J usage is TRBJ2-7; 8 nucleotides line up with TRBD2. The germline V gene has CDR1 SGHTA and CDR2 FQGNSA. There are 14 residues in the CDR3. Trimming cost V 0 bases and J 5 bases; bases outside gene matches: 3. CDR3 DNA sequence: TGTGCCAGCAGCTTAGCAGCGGGGGCAAACGAGCAGTACTTC. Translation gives CASSLAAGANEQYF.

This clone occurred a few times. The CDR3 DNA is TGTGCCAGCAGCTTTGGACAGTTGAACACTGAAGCTTTCTTT. It translates to CASSFGQLNTEAFF. The chain links TRBV5-4 to TRBJ1-1; D perhaps matches TRBD1 (6 bases). Germline assignment: CDR1 SGHNT and CDR2 YYREEE (reference sequence). V shed 2 bases and J shed 0 bases, with 8 bases lying between them. This CDR3 comprises 14 residues.

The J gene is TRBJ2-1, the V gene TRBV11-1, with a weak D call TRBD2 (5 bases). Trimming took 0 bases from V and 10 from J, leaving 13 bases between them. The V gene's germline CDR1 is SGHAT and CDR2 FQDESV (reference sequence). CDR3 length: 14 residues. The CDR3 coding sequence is TGTGCCAGCAGCTTAGCGGGTGAGAGGGTGGAGCAGTTCTTC. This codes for CASSLAGERVEQFF.

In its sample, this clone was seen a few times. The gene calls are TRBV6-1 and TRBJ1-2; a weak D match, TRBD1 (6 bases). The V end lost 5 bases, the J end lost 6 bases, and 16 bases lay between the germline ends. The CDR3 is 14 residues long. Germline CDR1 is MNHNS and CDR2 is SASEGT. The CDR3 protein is CASSPRTETHGYTF. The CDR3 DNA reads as TGTGCCAGCAGTCCCCGGACAGAGACCCATGGCTACACCTTC.

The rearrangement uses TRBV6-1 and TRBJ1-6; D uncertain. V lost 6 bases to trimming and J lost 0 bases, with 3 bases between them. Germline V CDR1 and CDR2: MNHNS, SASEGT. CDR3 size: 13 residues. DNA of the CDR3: TGTGCCAGCAGGAGCTCCTATAATTCACCCCTCCACTTT. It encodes CASRSSYNSPLHF.

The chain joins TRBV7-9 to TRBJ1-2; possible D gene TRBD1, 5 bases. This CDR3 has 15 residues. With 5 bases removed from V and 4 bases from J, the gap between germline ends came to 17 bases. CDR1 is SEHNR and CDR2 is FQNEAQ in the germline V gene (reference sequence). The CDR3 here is CASSKRGAESYGYTF. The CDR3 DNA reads TGTGCCAGCAGCAAAAGGGGAGCCGAAAGCTATGGCTACACCTTC. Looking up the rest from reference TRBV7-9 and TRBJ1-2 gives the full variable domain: DTGVSQNPRHKITKRGQNVTFRCDPISEHNRLYWYRQTLGQGPEFLTYFQNEAQLEKSRLLSDRFSAERPKGSFSTLEIQRTEQGDSAMYLCASSKRGAESYGYTFGSGTRLTVV.

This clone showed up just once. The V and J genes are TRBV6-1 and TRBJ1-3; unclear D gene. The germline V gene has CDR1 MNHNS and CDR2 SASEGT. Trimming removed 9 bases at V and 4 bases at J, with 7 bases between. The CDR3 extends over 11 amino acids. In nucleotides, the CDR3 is TGTGCCAGTGGACGGGGAAACACCATATATTTT. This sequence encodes CASGRGNTIYF.

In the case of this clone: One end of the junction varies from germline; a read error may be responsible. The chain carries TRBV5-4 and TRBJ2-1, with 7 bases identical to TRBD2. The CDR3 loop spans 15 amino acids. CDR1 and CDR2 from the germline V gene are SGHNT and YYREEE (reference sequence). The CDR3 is CASRLGGGSYNEQFF. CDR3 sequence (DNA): TGTGCCAGCAGGTTGGGGGGGGGCTCCTACAATGAGCAGTTCTTC.

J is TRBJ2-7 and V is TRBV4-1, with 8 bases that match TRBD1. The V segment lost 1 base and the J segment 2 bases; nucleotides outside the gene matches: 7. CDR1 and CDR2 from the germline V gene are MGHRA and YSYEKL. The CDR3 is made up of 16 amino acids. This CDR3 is CASSQALGRGPYEQYF. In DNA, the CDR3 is TGCGCCAGCAGCCAAGCTCTTGGCAGGGGGCCCTACGAGCAGTACTTC.

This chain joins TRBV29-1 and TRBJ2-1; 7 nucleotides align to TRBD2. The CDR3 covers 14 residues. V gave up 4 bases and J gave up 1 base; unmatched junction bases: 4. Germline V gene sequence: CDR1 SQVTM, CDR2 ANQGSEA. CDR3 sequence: CSVARGSSYNEQFF. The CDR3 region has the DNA TGCAGCGTTGCGCGGGGGTCTTCCTACAATGAGCAGTTCTTC.

The CDR3 coding sequence is TGCGCCAGCAGTGAGGGACAGATCACTGAAGCTTTCTTT. Protein sequence: CASSEGQITEAFF. J is TRBJ1-1 and V is TRBV10-2, with D possibly TRBD1 on 6 matching bases. The length of the CDR3 is 13 residues. V dropped 2 bases and J dropped 4 bases, with 8 bases sitting between them. CDR1 WSHSY and CDR2 SAAADI come from the germline V gene.